One sample yielded the 9 T cell receptor beta chains listed below, sequenced in a study of blood T cell repertoires in COVID-19 (dated by TCRdb to 2018 to 2020). Receptors were amplified or captured by the immunoSEQ multiplex PCR assay. This is the immuneACCESS table as TCRdb keeps it, with only in-frame sequences that have V and J called. A part of the clones is gone; compared with another copy, unresolved V genes explain less than half, and the rest is unexplained. The sample data list some 290,000 clones, and 75% to 90% of these were observed just once. The ten largest clones add up to 2.5% to 3.5% of the sample. Sequencing input: peripheral blood. These receptors originate from a woman under 40 with COVID-19, enrolled during active disease.

CDR3 amino acids: CAWYRVQKGNTIYF. The CDR3 DNA reads as TGTGCCTGGTACAGGGTGCAGAAAGGAAACACCATATATTTT. This chain connects TRBV30 to TRBJ1-3, with D maybe TRBD1 (6 bases). The V and J ends lost 5 bases and 4 bases respectively, with 15 bases between them. Germline CDR1 reads GTSNPN; CDR2 reads SVGIG (reference sequence). The CDR3 runs 14 residues.

This clone was seen a single time. The CDR3 sequence: CASSFEGLLYQETQYF. In DNA form, the CDR3 reads TGTGCCAGCAGTTTCGAGGGCTTATTGTACCAAGAGACCCAGTACTTC. This chain joins TRBV6-6 and TRBJ2-5; D perhaps matches TRBD2 (5 bases). Germline values: CDR1 MNHNY, CDR2 SVGAGI (reference sequence). Trimming took off 4 bases at V and 0 bases at J, with 15 bases between the two ends. The CDR3 has 16 residues.

The rearrangement uses TRBV7-2 and TRBJ2-7; no firm D call. Per germline, CDR1 SGHTA and CDR2 FQGNSA. This CDR3 is 14 amino acids long. V was trimmed by 1 base and J by 5 bases, leaving 12 bases between them. CDR3 sequence reads: CASSLGVFPHEQYF. The CDR3 nucleotides are TGTGCCAGCAGCTTAGGAGTTTTCCCCCACGAGCAGTACTTC.

The V gene is TRBV25-1, the J gene TRBJ2-7; 7 bases are shared with TRBD1. The CDR3 loop spans 15 amino acids. Germline CDR1 and CDR2: MGHDK and SYGVNS. J was trimmed by 6 bases and V by 4 bases; bases with no gene match: 12. CDR3 amino acids: CASSGYSPDRAEQYF. The CDR3 bases are TGTGCCAGCAGTGGTTACTCCCCAGACAGGGCCGAGCAGTACTTC.

The chain uses TRBV18 and TRBJ1-2; a weak D match, TRBD1 (5 bases). This CDR3 contains 13 residues. V was trimmed by 5 bases and J by 1 base, leaving 8 bases between them. Germline-derived CDR1 and CDR2 are KGHSH and LQKENI. CDR3 bases: TGTGCCAGCTCAGCAGGGTTTAACTATGGCTACACCTTC. This sequence encodes CASSAGFNYGYTF.

This clone occurred once. The chain has TRBV12-3 or TRBV12-4 and TRBJ1-5, with a possible D match to TRBD1 (5 bases). The CDR3 is 12 residues long. V was clipped by 6 bases and J by 5 bases, with 8 bases between them. The chain's CDR3 is CASSGGYQPQHF. The CDR3 nucleotides are TGTGCCAGCAGCGGGGGGTATCAGCCCCAGCATTTT.

The chain carries TRBV28 and TRBJ1-2; tentatively, D is TRBD1 (5 bases). Trimming took off 3 bases at V and 1 base at J, with 6 bases between the two ends. This CDR3 is 13 amino acids long. Germline-derived CDR1 and CDR2 are MDHEN and SYDVKM. CDR3 amino acids: CASSLGLNYGYTF. In DNA form, the CDR3 reads TGTGCCAGCAGTTTGGGACTTAACTATGGCTACACCTTC.

This chain connects TRBV19 to TRBJ1-1, with D perhaps matching TRBD1 (6 bases). V lost 7 bases to trimming and J lost 3 bases, with 15 bases between them. The length of the CDR3 is 14 residues. Germline lookup yields CDR1 LNHDA and CDR2 SQIVND (reference sequence). This chain's CDR3 is CASNPRTDYTEAFF. The CDR3, as DNA: TGTGCCAGTAACCCTCGGACAGACTACACTGAAGCTTTCTTT.

The chain carries TRBV7-9 and TRBJ2-7, with D possibly TRBD2 on 6 matching bases. The CDR3 length is 16 residues. Germline CDR1 is SEHNR and CDR2 is FQNEAQ (reference sequence). V was pared by 4 bases and J by 2 bases, with 18 bases between. The CDR3 nucleotides read TGTGCCAGCAGCTCGAACCGGGACTCAAACCCCTACGAGCAGTACTTC. Protein sequence: CASSSNRDSNPYEQYF.